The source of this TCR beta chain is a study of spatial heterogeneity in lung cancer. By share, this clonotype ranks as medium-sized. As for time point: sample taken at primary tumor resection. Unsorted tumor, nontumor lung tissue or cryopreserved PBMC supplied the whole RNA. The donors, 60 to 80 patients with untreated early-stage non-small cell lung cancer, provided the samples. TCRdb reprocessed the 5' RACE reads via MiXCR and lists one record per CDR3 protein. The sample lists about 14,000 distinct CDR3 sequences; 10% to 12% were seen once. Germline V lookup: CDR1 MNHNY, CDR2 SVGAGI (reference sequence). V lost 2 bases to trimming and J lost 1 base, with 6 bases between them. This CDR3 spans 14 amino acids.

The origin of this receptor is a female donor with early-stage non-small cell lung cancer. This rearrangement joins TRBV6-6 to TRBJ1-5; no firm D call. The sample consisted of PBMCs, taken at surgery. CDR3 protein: CASSYGESNQPQHF. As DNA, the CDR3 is TGTGCCAGCAGTTACGGGGAGAGCAATCAGCCCCAGCATTTT.